The 7 T cell receptor beta chains reported below all come from one sample, sequenced in a study of post-analysis software for immune sequencing data. These receptors' targets are unknown. Included in the TCR beta cDNA libraries were unique molecular identifiers. Each CDR3 protein gets one entry after TCRdb re-called the PCR reads with MiXCR. The sample has about 200,000 distinct CDR3 sequences; approximately 29% are singletons. Study results and limitations: TRBV5-6, TRBV5-1 and TRBV20-1 belonged to a set of about five TRBV segments that were more frequent in patients than controls.

The specimen sequenced was blood. These receptors all come from a girl aged 2 to 17 with multiple sclerosis.

This clonotype was detected many times. The chain uses TRBV3-1 and TRBJ2-1; TRBD2 agrees at 10 bases. The CDR3 runs 15 residues. Germline V gene data show CDR1 as LGHDT and CDR2 as YNNKEL (reference sequence). V was clipped by 4 bases and J by 6 bases; unmatched bases: 6. The CDR3 is CASSRTSGISNEQFF. DNA for the CDR3: TGTGCCAGCAGCCGAACTAGCGGGATTTCCAATGAGCAGTTCTTC.

The V and J genes are TRBV6-6 and TRBJ1-2, with TRBD1 matching 7 bases. With V trimmed by 5 bases and J by 7 bases, 10 bases remained unmatched. CDR3 size: 14 residues. Germline V gene sequence: CDR1 MNHNY, CDR2 SVGAGI (reference sequence). This CDR3 reads CASSLDRVNAGYTF. In DNA, the CDR3 is TGTGCCAGCAGTCTCGACAGGGTAAATGCTGGCTACACCTTC.

The chain is built from TRBV4-1 and TRBJ1-3; TRBD1 is a possible D gene (5 bases). This CDR3 comprises 15 residues. V gave up 0 bases and J gave up 3 bases, with 9 bases separating them. From germline, CDR1 is MGHRA and CDR2 YSYEKL. The CDR3 DNA reads TGCGCCAGCAGCCAAGACGGGAGGGGTGGAAACACCATATATTTT. Translated: CASSQDGRGGNTIYF.

This clonotype was seen a handful of times. J is TRBJ2-3 and V is TRBV7-9, with D unclear. Trimming cost V 5 bases and J 2 bases, with 14 bases left between them. Per the germline V gene, CDR1 is SEHNR and CDR2 is FQNEAQ (reference sequence). CDR3 length: 15 residues. The chain's CDR3 is CASSLLPDNTDTQYF. In nucleotides, the CDR3 is TGTGCCAGCAGCCTTCTCCCCGACAACACAGATACGCAGTATTTT.

V is TRBV18 and J is TRBJ2-1; TRBD1 matches at 8 bases. J gave up 10 bases and V 2 bases, and 7 bases lay outside the gene matches. Germline-derived CDR1 and CDR2 are KGHSH and LQKENI. This CDR3 has 14 residues. CDR3 amino acids: CASSPNPRDREQFF. Here the CDR3 DNA reads TGTGCCAGCTCACCAAACCCCCGGGACAGGGAGCAGTTCTTC.

The V gene is TRBV7-2, the J gene TRBJ2-4, with 8 bases fitting TRBD1. Near its end, the DNA agrees better with TRBJ2-5, so the J call may be wrong. Germline assignment: CDR1 SGHTA and CDR2 FQGNSA. The length of the CDR3 is 15 residues. CDR3 sequence: CASSSRAGGIETQYF. CDR3 bases: TGTGCCAGCAGCTCCCGGGCAGGGGGCATAGAGACCCAGTACTTC.

This clonotype was counted many times. J is TRBJ1-1 and V is TRBV6-5; tentatively, D is TRBD1 (5 bases). V lost 5 bases and J lost 11, with 24 bases in between. This CDR3 has 15 residues. Germline loops: CDR1 MNHEY, CDR2 SVGAGI. The CDR3 loop is CASSRWGPTTSGAFF. The CDR3 coding sequence is TGTGCCAGCAGTAGATGGGGACCTACTACCTCGGGGGCTTTCTTT.